Listed below are T cell receptor beta chains from one sample, sequenced in a study of OX40 agonist ivuxolimab in advanced cancers. The assay was immunoSEQ multiplex PCR, and TCRdb's table has in-frame clones only and misses some. The data show tens of thousands of clones, 70% to 90% seen once. This specimen consisted of CD4+ or CD8+ T cells sorted from blood, obtained in a trial of the OX40 agonist ivuxolimab. Receptors originate from an adult with an advanced solid tumor such as melanoma, head and neck, liver or kidney cancer. The CDR3 runs from the conserved cysteine through the conserved F or W. A D gene is named only where the DNA matches it firmly. Expanded clones get a size class; other rows say once, few or many, or leave the size out.

clone size	D gene	J gene	V gene	CDR3 protein	CDR3 DNA
NA	NA	TRBJ1-4	TRBV7-8	CASSRTGSFNEKLFF	TGTGCCAGCAGCAGAACAGGGTCCTTTAATGAAAAACTGTTTTTT
once	NA	TRBJ1-2	TRBV6-6	CASTRGDHRSYGYTF	TGTGCCAGCACCCGAGGGGACCACAGAAGCTATGGCTACACCTTC
NA	NA	TRBJ2-7	TRBV11-3	CASSSRTPTGEQYF	TGTGCCAGCAGCTCCCGGACTCCTACGGGCGAGCAGTACTTC
NA	TRBD2	TRBJ2-7	TRBV4-1	CASSQDRTLADSPYEQYF	TGCGCCAGCAGCCAAGATCGGACCCTAGCGGACTCCCCCTACGAGCAGTACTTC
NA	TRBD2	TRBJ2-1	TRBV6-6	CASSRGLDPYLQFF	TGTGCCAGCAGTCGGGGACTAGACCCCTATCTCCAGTTCTTC
NA	NA	TRBJ1-2	TRBV6-6	CASSYFSGTYGYTF	TGTGCCAGCAGCTACTTCTCGGGGACCTATGGCTACACCTTC
NA	NA	TRBJ2-1	TRBV12-5	CASGLGLRGFDEQFF	TGTGCTAGTGGTTTGGGACTTCGGGGGTTCGATGAGCAGTTCTTC
NA	NA	TRBJ1-4	TRBV27	CASSPRRTTNEKLFF	TGTGCCAGCAGCCCCAGGAGGACAACTAATGAAAAACTGTTTTTT
NA	NA	TRBJ2-5	TRBV29-1	CSVELVGETQYF	TGCAGCGTTGAACTAGTCGGCGAGACCCAGTACTTC
NA	NA	TRBJ2-1	TRBV10-2	CASAHYGEQFF	TGCGCCAGCGCCCATTACGGTGAGCAGTTCTTC
NA	NA	TRBJ1-1	TRBV4-2	CASSQEGGGRNTEAFF	TGTGCCAGCAGCCAAGAAGGGGGAGGAAGGAACACTGAAGCTTTCTTT
NA	NA	TRBJ2-5	TRBV18	CASSPRQLTPTHQETQYF	TGTGCCAGCTCACCTCGGCAACTCACTCCCACCCACCAAGAGACCCAGTACTTC
NA	TRBD2	TRBJ2-5	TRBV29-1	CSVPPWTSGETQYF	TGCAGCGTCCCCCCATGGACTAGCGGGGAGACCCAGTACTTC
NA	NA	TRBJ2-3	TRBV5-1	CASGESTGSTDTQYF	TGCGCCAGCGGAGAATCGACAGGAAGCACAGATACGCAGTATTTT
NA	NA	TRBJ2-2	TRBV7-2	CASSLAVPLGGRANTGELFF	TGTGCCAGCAGCTTAGCGGTCCCCCTCGGAGGTAGGGCGAACACCGGGGAGCTGTTTTTT
NA	TRBD2	TRBJ2-1	TRBV5-1	CASSSGLAGASSYNEQFF	TGCGCCAGCAGCTCAGGACTAGCGGGAGCAAGCTCCTACAATGAGCAGTTCTTC
NA	TRBD2	TRBJ2-3	TRBV28	CASSGWSSRTSVEGDTQYF	TGTGCCAGCAGTGGCTGGAGCTCCCGGACTAGCGTGGAGGGAGATACGCAGTATTTT
NA	TRBD2	TRBJ2-1	TRBV18	CASSPPSGSGGEQFF	TGTGCCAGCTCACCGCCTAGCGGGAGTGGAGGTGAGCAGTTCTTC
few	NA	TRBJ1-5	TRBV2	CASKAGTGNQPQHF	TGTGCCAGCAAGGCAGGGACGGGCAATCAGCCCCAGCATTTT
NA	NA	TRBJ2-7	TRBV5-5	CASSYDINYEQYF	TGTGCCAGCAGCTATGACATCAACTACGAGCAGTACTTC
once	TRBD2	TRBJ2-1	TRBV2	CASSVTSALERAYNEQFF	TGTGCCAGCAGTGTTACTAGCGCCTTAGAGCGAGCCTACAATGAGCAGTTCTTC
NA	TRBD1	TRBJ2-1	TRBV9	CASSVDQGASESDNEQFF	TGTGCCAGCAGCGTAGATCAGGGGGCCTCGGAGAGCGACAATGAGCAGTTCTTC
NA	TRBD2	TRBJ2-1	TRBV7-2	CASSSDSGMQDEQFF	TGTGCCAGCAGCTCCGATAGCGGGATGCAGGATGAGCAGTTCTTC
NA	TRBD2	TRBJ2-1	TRBV9	CASSASGRLDNEQFF	TGTGCCAGCAGCGCTAGCGGGAGGCTCGACAATGAGCAGTTCTTC